This record concerns one TCR beta chain sequence. V gave up 0 bases and J gave up 5 bases, with 13 bases separating them. CDR3 length equals 14 residues. The germline V gene has CDR1 GTSNPN and CDR2 SVGIG (reference sequence). The sample belongs to a study of blood T cell repertoires in COVID-19. Across the whole study: T cells, B-cell-depleted T cells, or PBMCs provided the cDNA or gDNA that served as material.

In the authors' workflow: The assay estimated nucleated cells by amplifying reference gene primers. The assay was immunoSEQ multiplex PCR, and TCRdb's table has in-frame clones only and misses some. For V, J and clone size, that table is used; D and trimming come from the DNA. The data hold about 110,000 clones, with around four fifths observed a single time. The J gene is TRBJ2-5, the V gene TRBV30; D possibly corresponds to TRBD1 (5 bases). The sequencing input was peripheral blood. The receptor's source is a woman aged 55-70 years with acute or convalescent COVID-19. For the CDR3, the DNA is TGTGCCTGGAGTGTTAGGGGCGCCGGCGAGACCCAGTACTTC. Protein product: CAWSVRGAGETQYF.